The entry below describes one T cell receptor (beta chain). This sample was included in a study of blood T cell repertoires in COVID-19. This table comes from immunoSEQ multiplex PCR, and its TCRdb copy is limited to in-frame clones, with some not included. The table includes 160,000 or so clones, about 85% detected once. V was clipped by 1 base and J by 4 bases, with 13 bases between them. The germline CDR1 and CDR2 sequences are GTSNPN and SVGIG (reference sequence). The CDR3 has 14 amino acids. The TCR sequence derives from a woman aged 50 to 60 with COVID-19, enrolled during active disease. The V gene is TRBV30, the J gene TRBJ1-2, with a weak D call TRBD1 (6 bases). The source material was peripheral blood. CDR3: CAWSGGGEGYGYTF. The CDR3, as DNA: TGTGCCTGGAGTGGGGGGGGCGAAGGCTATGGCTACACCTTC.